This T cell receptor (beta chain) stems from a study of blood T cell repertoires in COVID-19. Study-level background: T cells, B-cell-depleted T cells, or PBMCs supplied cDNA or gDNA.

The germline V gene has CDR1 LGHDT and CDR2 YNNKEL (reference sequence). With V trimmed by 6 bases and J by 3 bases, 13 bases remained unmatched. The CDR3 loop spans 18 amino acids. Clones were sequenced by immunoSEQ multiplex PCR, and TCRdb holds only the in-frame ones, with some missing. The data hold tens of thousands of clones, with roughly 91% observed a single time. The chain joins TRBV3-1 (or the pseudogene TRBV3-2) to TRBJ2-7; TRBD2 matches at 14 bases. Sequencing was performed on peripheral blood. This TCR was sampled from a woman aged 50 to 65 in a cohort sampled during active COVID-19. The DNA of the CDR3 is TGTGCCAGCAGTCGGACTAGCGGGAGGTTTCCTTCTGGCTACGAGCAGTACTTC. Residues: CASSRTSGRFPSGYEQYF.